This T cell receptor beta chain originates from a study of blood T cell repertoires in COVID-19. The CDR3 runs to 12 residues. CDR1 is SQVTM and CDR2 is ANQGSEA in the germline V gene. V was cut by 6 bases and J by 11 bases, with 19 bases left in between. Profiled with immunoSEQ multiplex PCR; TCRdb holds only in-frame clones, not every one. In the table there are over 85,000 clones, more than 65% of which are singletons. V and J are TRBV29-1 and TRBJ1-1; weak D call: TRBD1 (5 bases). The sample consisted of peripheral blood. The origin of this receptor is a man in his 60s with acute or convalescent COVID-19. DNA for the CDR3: TGCAGCGTAGCCCATTCCGGGACTGGGGCTTTCTTT. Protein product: CSVAHSGTGAFF.